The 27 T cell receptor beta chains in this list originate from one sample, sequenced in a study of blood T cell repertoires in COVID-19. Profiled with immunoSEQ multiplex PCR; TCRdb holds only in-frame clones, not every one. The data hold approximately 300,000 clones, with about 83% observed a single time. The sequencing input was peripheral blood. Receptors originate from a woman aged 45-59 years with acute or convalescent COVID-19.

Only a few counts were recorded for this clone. The CDR3 region is CATSPGGGNYGYTF. The CDR3 DNA is TGTGCCACCAGTCCTGGGGGGGGGAACTATGGCTACACCTTC. The J gene is TRBJ1-2, the V gene TRBV24-1; D is possibly TRBD1 (5 bases). Trimming shortened V by 6 bases and J by 2 bases, and 12 bases separated the two germline ends. The germline V gene encodes CDR1 KGHDR and CDR2 SFDVKD. CDR3 size: 14 residues.

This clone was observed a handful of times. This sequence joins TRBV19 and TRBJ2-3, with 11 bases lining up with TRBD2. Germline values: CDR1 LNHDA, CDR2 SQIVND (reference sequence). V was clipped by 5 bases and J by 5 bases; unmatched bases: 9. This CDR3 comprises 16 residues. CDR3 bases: TGTGCCAGTAGTTCTCGTAGCGGGAGGGATGGAGATACGCAGTATTTT. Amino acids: CASSSRSGRDGDTQYF.

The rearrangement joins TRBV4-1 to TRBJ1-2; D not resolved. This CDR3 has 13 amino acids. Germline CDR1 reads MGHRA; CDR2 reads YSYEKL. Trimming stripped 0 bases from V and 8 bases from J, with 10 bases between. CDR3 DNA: TGCGCCAGCAGCCAAGAAGGAGGATGGGGCTACACCTTC. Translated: CASSQEGGWGYTF.

This CDR3 reads CASSQEGRGPDTQYF. The CDR3 nucleotides read TGTGCCAGCAGCCAAGAAGGCCGAGGGCCAGATACGCAGTATTTT. The chain uses TRBV3-1 (or the pseudogene TRBV3-2) and TRBJ2-3; D may be TRBD2 (5 bases). The V end lost 0 bases, the J end lost 4 bases, and 11 bases lay between the germline ends. This CDR3 is 15 amino acids long. Germline values: CDR1 LGHDT, CDR2 YNNKEL (reference sequence).

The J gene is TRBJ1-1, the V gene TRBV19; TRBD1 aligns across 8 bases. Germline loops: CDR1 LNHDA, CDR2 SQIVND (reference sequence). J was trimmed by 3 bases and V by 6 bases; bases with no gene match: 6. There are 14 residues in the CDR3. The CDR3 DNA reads TGTGCCAGTAGATCAGGGGGCGTTGACACTGAAGCTTTCTTT. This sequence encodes CASRSGGVDTEAFF.

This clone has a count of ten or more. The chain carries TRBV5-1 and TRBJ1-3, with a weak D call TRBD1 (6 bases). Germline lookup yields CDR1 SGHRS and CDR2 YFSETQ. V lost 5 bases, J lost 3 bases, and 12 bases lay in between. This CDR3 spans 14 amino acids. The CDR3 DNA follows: TGCGCCAGCAGATCAGGGGAAAGTGGAAACACCATATATTTT. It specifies CASRSGESGNTIYF.

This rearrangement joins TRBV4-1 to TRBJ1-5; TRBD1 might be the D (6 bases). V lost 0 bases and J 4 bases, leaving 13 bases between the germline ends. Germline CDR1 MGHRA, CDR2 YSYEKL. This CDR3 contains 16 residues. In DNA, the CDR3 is TGCGCCAGCAGCCAAGATGGCACAGGGCGAAATCAGCCCCAGCATTTT. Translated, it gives CASSQDGTGRNQPQHF.

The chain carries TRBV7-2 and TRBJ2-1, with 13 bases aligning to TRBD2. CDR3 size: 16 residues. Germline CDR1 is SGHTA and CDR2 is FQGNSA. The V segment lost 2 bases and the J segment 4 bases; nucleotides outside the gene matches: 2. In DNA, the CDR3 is TGTGCCAGCAGCTTAAAGGGACTAGCGGGATACAATGAGCAGTTCTTC. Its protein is CASSLKGLAGYNEQFF.

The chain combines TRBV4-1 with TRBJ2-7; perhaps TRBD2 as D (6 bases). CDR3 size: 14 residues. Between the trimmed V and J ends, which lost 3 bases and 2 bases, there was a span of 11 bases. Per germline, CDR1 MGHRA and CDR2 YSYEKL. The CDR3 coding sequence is TGCGCCAGCAGCCAGGGGACTGGGACCTACGAGCAGTACTTC. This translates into CASSQGTGTYEQYF.

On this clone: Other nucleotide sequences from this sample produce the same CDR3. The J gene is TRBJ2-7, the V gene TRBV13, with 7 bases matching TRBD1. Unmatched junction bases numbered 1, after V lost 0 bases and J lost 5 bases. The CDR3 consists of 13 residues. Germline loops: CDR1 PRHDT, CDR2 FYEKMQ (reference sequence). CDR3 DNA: TGTGCCAGCAGCTTAGGGCAGGGGGACGAGCAGTACGTC. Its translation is CASSLGQGDEQYV.

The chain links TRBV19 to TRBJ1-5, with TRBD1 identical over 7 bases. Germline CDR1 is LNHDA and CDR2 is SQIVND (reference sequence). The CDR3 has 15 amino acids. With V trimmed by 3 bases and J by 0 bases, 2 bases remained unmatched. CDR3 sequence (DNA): TGTGCCAGTAGTATGGGGACAGTTAGCAATCAGCCCCAGCATTTT. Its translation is CASSMGTVSNQPQHF.

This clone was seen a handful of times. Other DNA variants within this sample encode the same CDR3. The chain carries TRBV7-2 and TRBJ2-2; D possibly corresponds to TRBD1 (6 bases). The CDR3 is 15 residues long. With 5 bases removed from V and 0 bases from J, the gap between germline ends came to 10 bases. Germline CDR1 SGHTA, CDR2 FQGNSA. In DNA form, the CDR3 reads TGTGCCAGCAGCCCGGACAGACCGAACACCGGGGAGCTGTTTTTT. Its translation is CASSPDRPNTGELFF.

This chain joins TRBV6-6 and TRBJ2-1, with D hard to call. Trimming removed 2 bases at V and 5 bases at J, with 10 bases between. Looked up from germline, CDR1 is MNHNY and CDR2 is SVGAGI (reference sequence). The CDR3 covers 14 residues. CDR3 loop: CASSYRAPNNEQFF. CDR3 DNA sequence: TGTGCCAGCAGTTACCGAGCTCCTAACAATGAGCAGTTCTTC.

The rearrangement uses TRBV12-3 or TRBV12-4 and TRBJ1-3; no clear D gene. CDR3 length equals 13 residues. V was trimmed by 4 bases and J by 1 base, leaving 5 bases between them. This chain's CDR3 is CASSYGSGNTIYF. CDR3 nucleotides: TGTGCCAGCAGTTACGGGTCTGGAAACACCATATATTTT.

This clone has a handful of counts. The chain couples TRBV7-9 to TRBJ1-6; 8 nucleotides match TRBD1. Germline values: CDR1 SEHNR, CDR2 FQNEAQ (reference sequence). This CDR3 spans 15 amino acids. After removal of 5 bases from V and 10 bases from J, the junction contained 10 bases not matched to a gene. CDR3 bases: TGTGCCAGCAGCCCCAGACAGGGGTTCGAATCACCCCTCCACTTT. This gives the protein CASSPRQGFESPLHF.

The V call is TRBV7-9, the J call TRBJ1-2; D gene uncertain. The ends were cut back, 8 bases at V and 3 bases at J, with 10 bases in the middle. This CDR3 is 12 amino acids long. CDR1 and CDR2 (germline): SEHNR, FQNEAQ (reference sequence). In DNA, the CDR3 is TGTGCCAGCGAGGTAGTAGACTATGGCTACACCTTC. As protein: CASEVVDYGYTF.

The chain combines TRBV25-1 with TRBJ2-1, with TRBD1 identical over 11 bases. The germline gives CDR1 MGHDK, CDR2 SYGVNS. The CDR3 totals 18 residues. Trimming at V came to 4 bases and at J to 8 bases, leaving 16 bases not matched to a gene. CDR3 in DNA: TGTGCCAGCAGTGGGGACAGGGGGTTTGGCAATATTGTAGATGAGCAGTTCTTC. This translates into CASSGDRGFGNIVDEQFF.

Here the CDR3 DNA reads TGTGCCACCAGTGATTCCCGCAGGGCCGATCAGCCCCAGCATTTT. This gives the protein CATSDSRRADQPQHF. V is TRBV24-1 and J is TRBJ1-5; perhaps TRBD1 as D (5 bases). CDR1 and CDR2 (germline): KGHDR, SFDVKD. Trimming stripped 2 bases from V and 5 bases from J, with 12 bases between. The CDR3 length is 15 residues.

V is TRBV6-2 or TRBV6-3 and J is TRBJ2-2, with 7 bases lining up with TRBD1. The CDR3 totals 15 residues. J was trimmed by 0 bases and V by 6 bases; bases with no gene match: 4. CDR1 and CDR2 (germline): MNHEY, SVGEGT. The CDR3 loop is CASSSGQANTGELFF. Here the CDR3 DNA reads TGTGCCAGCAGCTCTGGACAGGCGAACACCGGGGAGCTGTTTTTT.

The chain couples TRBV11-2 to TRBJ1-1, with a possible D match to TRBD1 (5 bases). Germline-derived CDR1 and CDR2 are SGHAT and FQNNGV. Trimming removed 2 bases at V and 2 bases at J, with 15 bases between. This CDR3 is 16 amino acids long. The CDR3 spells CASSLSVGGPNTEAFF. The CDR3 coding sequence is TGTGCCAGCAGCTTAAGCGTCGGGGGACCTAACACTGAAGCTTTCTTT.

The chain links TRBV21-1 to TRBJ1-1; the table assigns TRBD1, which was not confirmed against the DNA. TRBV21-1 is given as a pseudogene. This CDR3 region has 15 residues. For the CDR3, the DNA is TGTGCCAGCAGTCCAGGAATCTCCATGAACACTGAAGCTTTCTTT. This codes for CASSPGISMNTEAFF.

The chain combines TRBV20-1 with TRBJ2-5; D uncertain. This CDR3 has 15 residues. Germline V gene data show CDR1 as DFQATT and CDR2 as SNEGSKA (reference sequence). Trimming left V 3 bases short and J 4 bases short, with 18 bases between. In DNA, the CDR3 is TGCAGTGCTAGTCCCGCGCCTTCGGTCGGAGAGACCCAGTACTTC. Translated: CSASPAPSVGETQYF.

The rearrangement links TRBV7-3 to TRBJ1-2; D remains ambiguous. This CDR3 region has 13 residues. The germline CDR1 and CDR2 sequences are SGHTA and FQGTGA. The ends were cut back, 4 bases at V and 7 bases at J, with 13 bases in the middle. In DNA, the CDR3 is TGTGCCAGCAGCTCCAATGTCGGGAGTGGCTACACCTTC. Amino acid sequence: CASSSNVGSGYTF. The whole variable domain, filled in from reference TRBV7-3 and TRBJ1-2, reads GAGVSQTPSNKVTEKGKYVELRCDPISGHTALYWYRQSLGQGPEFLIYFQGTGAADDSGLPNDRFFAVRPEGSVSTLKIQRTERGDSAVYLCASSSNVGSGYTFGSGTRLTVV.

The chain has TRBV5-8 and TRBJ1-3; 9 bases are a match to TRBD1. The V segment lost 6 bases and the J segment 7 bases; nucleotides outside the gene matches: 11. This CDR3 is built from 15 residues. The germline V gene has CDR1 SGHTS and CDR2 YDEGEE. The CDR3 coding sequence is TGTGCCAGCACCCGGGACAGGGTCAGAATGAACACCATATATTTT. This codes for CASTRDRVRMNTIYF.

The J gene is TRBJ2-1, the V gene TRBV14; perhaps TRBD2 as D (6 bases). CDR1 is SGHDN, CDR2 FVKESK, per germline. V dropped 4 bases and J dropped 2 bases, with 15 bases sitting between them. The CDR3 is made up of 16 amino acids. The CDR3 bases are TGTGCCAGCAGCCCCCGGAGGGAGGTCACCTACAATGAGCAGTTCTTC. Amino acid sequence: CASSPRREVTYNEQFF.

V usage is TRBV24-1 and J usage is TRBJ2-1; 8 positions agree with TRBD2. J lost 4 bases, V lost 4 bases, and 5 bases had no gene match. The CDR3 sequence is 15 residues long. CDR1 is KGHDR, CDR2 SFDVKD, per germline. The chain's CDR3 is CATSESGGQYNEQFF. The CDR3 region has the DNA TGTGCCACCAGTGAATCGGGGGGGCAGTACAATGAGCAGTTCTTC.

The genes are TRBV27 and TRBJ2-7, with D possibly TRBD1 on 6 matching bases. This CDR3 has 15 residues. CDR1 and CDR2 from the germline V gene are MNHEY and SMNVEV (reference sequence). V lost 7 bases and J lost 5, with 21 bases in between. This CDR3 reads CASNPGAGILHEQYF. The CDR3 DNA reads TGTGCCAGCAACCCAGGGGCAGGGATTCTCCACGAGCAGTACTTC.